These T cell receptor beta chains were read from a single sample in a study of blood T cell repertoires in COVID-19. Profiled with immunoSEQ multiplex PCR; TCRdb holds only in-frame clones, not every one. The sample contains about 63,000 clones, approximately 79% of which appear only once. Specimen: peripheral blood. The source of these receptors is a human donor in a cohort sampled during active COVID-19. Both conserved end residues are part of each CDR3. Each record gives: D gene, J gene, clone size, V gene, CDR3 DNA, CDR3 protein. The D gene is left open where the match is weak. Some rows mark clone size as missing; the rest say once, few, many or name a class of expanded clone.

.,TRBJ2-3,.,TRBV19,TGTGCCAGTAGGGAGGAGCTCACAGATACGCAGTATTTT,CASREELTDTQYF
.,TRBJ1-3,.,TRBV7-5,TGTGCCAGAAGCCCCCAGACAGGTCTCTCTGGAAACACCATATATTTT,CARSPQTGLSGNTIYF
.,TRBJ2-7,.,TRBV5-6,TGTGCCAGCAGCTGGGGCCGGGTCTCCTACGAGCAGTACTTC,CASSWGRVSYEQYF
.,TRBJ2-7,.,TRBV19,TGTGCCAGTAGTATCGGGAGCGGTGTCTCCTACGAGCAGTACTTC,CASSIGSGVSYEQYF
.,TRBJ1-2,.,TRBV20-1,TGCAGTGGGTCGCGCTATGGCTACACCTTC,CSGSRYGYTF
TRBD2,TRBJ2-3,.,TRBV19,TGTGCCAGTAGTCTCGCCGGGACTAACACAGATACGCAGTATTTT,CASSLAGTNTDTQYF
TRBD1,TRBJ1-2,.,TRBV4-1,TGCGCCAGCAGCCCGGGGGACAGGGGATATGGCTACACCTTC,CASSPGDRGYGYTF
.,TRBJ2-1,.,TRBV3-1/TRBV3-2,TGTGCCAGCAGCCCCCGTGGTGGAGGTGAGCAGTTCTTC,CASSPRGGGEQFF
.,TRBJ1-1,.,TRBV2,TGTGCCAGCAGTACAGGTTCGGTGGACACTGAAGCTTTCTTT,CASSTGSVDTEAFF
.,TRBJ2-3,.,TRBV18,TGTGCCAGCTCATCCTGGACACCCGAGAGCACAGATACGCAGTATTTT,CASSSWTPESTDTQYF
.,TRBJ2-7,.,TRBV6-2/TRBV6-3,TGTGCCAGCAGTTACGAGACAACCTACGAGCAGTACTTC,CASSYETTYEQYF
TRBD2,TRBJ2-7,.,TRBV7-9,TGTGCCAGCAGCCGAACGGGAGGGGGTTACGAGCAGTACTTC,CASSRTGGGYEQYF
.,TRBJ2-2,few,TRBV4-3,TGCGCCAGCAGCCAAGATTTCGGGGAAAGGTCCGGGGAGCTGTTTTTT,CASSQDFGERSGELFF
.,TRBJ1-4,.,TRBV7-2,TGTGCCAGCAGCTCCCCCGGTATCAGGGGTGGGTCTAATGAAAAACTGTTTTTT,CASSSPGIRGGSNEKLFF
.,TRBJ2-2,.,TRBV30,TGTGCCTGGAGTCCCAGCCCAGGCGCCACCGGGGAGCTGTTTTTT,CAWSPSPGATGELFF
TRBD1,TRBJ1-4,once,TRBV27,TGTGCCAGCAGTTTACATGGGACAGGGGAAAAACTGTTTTTT,CASSLHGTGEKLFF
TRBD2,TRBJ2-3,.,TRBV6-4,TGTGCCAGCAGTGACGCGCGGGATGAGCGGGAGTACTGGTGGACAGATACGCAGTATTTT,CASSDARDEREYWWTDTQYF
.,TRBJ1-5,.,TRBV12-3/TRBV12-4,TGTGCCAGCAGTTTAACAGGGAATCAGCCCCAGCATTTT,CASSLTGNQPQHF
TRBD1,TRBJ2-6,.,TRBV7-2,TGTGCCAGCAGGACAGGGCTATACTCTGGGGCCAACGTCCTGACTTTC,CASRTGLYSGANVLTF
.,TRBJ2-7,medium-sized,TRBV6-1,TGTGCCAGCAGTGAAAGGGGTAGGGGAAGGTACGAGCAGTACTTC,CASSERGRGRYEQYF
.,TRBJ1-1,.,TRBV9,TGTGCCAGCAGCGTACTCGGGGGGCAGGACACTGAAGCTTTCTTT,CASSVLGGQDTEAFF
TRBD1,TRBJ2-5,.,TRBV9,TGTGCCAGCAGCGTAGGCGGTGGACAGGGTGGGGAGACCCAGTACTTC,CASSVGGGQGGETQYF
.,TRBJ1-1,.,TRBV4-3,TGCGCCAGCAGCCTAGGTCGGGGGGCTCCTGAAGCTTTCTTT,CASSLGRGAPEAFF
.,TRBJ1-2,once,TRBV5-5,TGTGCCAGCCACAGCCCAAATATCCAGGTAATGGAAGGCTACACCTTC,CASHSPNIQVMEGYTF
.,TRBJ1-4,.,TRBV7-2,TGTGCCAGCAGCTTGCTTAGCACTCTTAATGAAAAACTGTTTTTT,CASSLLSTLNEKLFF
TRBD2,TRBJ2-1,few,TRBV30,TGTGCCACGGGCACTAGCGGGGGGCACAATGAGCAGTTCTTC,CATGTSGGHNEQFF
TRBD1,TRBJ1-2,once,TRBV15,TGTGCCACCAGCGGCCCGGGACAGGACCCATATGGCTACACCTTC,CATSGPGQDPYGYTF
TRBD2,TRBJ2-7,once,TRBV4-2,TGTGCCAGCAGCCCTAGACTAGCGAAGGCCTACGAGCAGTACTTC,CASSPRLAKAYEQYF
.,TRBJ2-7,few,TRBV3-1/TRBV3-2,TGTGCCAGCAGCCCCCCGGACAGCCCCTACGAGCAGTACTTC,CASSPPDSPYEQYF
.,TRBJ1-5,.,TRBV30,TGTGCCTGGAGTGTATCCGTAAGCAATCAGCCCCAGCATTTT,CAWSVSVSNQPQHF
TRBD1,TRBJ2-7,.,TRBV6-5,TGTGCCAGCAGTCCGCGGACAGGGGCTCTCTACGAGCAGTACTTC,CASSPRTGALYEQYF
TRBD1,TRBJ2-7,once,TRBV9,TGTGCCAGCAGCGAACGACAGGGGGACTACGAGCAGTACTTC,CASSERQGDYEQYF
.,TRBJ1-1,.,TRBV9,TGTGCCAGCAGCCCCACCGGGGAGAAGAACACTGAAGCTTTCTTT,CASSPTGEKNTEAFF
.,TRBJ2-1,.,TRBV4-2,TGTGCCAGCAGCCCCCTGGGGGGTTCCTACAATGAGCAGTTCTTC,CASSPLGGSYNEQFF
TRBD2,TRBJ2-3,.,TRBV5-4,TGTGCCAGCAGCTTGGTCACGGGAGGTTACGATACGCAGTATTTT,CASSLVTGGYDTQYF
.,TRBJ2-2,.,TRBV5-1,TGCGCCAGCAGCTTGTTCTACGCGAACACCGGGGAGCTGTTTTTT,CASSLFYANTGELFF
TRBD2,TRBJ2-1,.,TRBV11-2,TGTGCCAGCAGCTTAGGACCTCCATCCGCGGGCGGGAGGGCCCATGAGCAGTTCTTC,CASSLGPPSAGGRAHEQFF
.,TRBJ2-3,.,TRBV4-1,TGCGCCAGCAGCCAAGACGGGGATACGCAGTATTTT,CASSQDGDTQYF
TRBD1,TRBJ2-7,.,TRBV27,TGTGCCAGCAGCTGGGGACAGGGCTACGAGCAGTACTTC,CASSWGQGYEQYF
.,TRBJ2-6,.,TRBV27,TGTGCCAGCAGTCCCCGAGTCTCTGGGGCCAACGTCCTGACTTTC,CASSPRVSGANVLTF
.,TRBJ2-7,few,TRBV19,TGTGCCAGTAGTATAGCGGCTAGGTCCTACGAGCAGTACTTC,CASSIAARSYEQYF
.,TRBJ2-7,.,TRBV5-4,TGTGCCAGCAGCTTGGGTGGGGCTAGCGCCTACGAGCAGTACTTC,CASSLGGASAYEQYF
.,TRBJ1-1,.,TRBV7-3,TGTGCCAGCAGCAATTCGGGGACTGAAGCTTTCTTT,CASSNSGTEAFF
TRBD1,TRBJ1-2,.,TRBV19,TGTGCCAGTAGTATCGGACAGGGCCATGGCTACACCTTC,CASSIGQGHGYTF
.,TRBJ2-7,.,TRBV9,TGTGCCAGCAGCTCCAGAAGGAGTACCCACGAGCAGTACTTC,CASSSRRSTHEQYF
TRBD1,TRBJ2-1,few,TRBV9,TGTGCCAGCAGCCCGGTAGGACAGGGGGATGGGGAGCAGTTCTTC,CASSPVGQGDGEQFF
TRBD2,TRBJ2-1,.,TRBV19,TGTGCCAGTCGTAGCGGGAGAAGTAATGAGCAGTTCTTC,CASRSGRSNEQFF
.,TRBJ1-5,medium-sized,TRBV7-3,TGTGCCAGCAGCCTGGGGCGGGGGCAGCCCCAGCATTTT,CASSLGRGQPQHF
TRBD2,TRBJ2-3,.,TRBV15,TGTGCCACCAGCAGCAAAACGGGGACTAGCGGGAGAGATACGCAGTATTTT,CATSSKTGTSGRDTQYF
TRBD2,TRBJ2-7,.,TRBV27,TGTGCCAGCAGTTTAGCGACTAGCGGGAGGAACGAGCAGTACTTC,CASSLATSGRNEQYF
.,TRBJ1-6,once,TRBV5-1,TGCGCCAGCAGCCCCGGGGGGGCAGAGACCTATAATTCACCCCTCCACTTT,CASSPGGAETYNSPLHF
.,TRBJ1-2,many,TRBV28,TGTGCCATCACGCGGGGGGCGATTTATGGCTACACCTTC,CAITRGAIYGYTF
TRBD1,TRBJ1-2,.,TRBV4-3,TGCGCCAGCAGCCAGAGGGACAGAGCTAACTATGGCTACACCTTC,CASSQRDRANYGYTF
.,TRBJ2-7,.,TRBV7-9,TGTGCCAGCAGCTTAGTCGTGTCCTACGAGCAGTACTTC,CASSLVVSYEQYF
TRBD2,TRBJ2-7,.,TRBV5-1,TGCGCCAGCAGCTTGGGGCTAGCGGGGGGGCGGACCTACGAGCAGTACTTC,CASSLGLAGGRTYEQYF
.,TRBJ2-2,.,TRBV9,TGTGCCAGCAGCGGCGAGATCTCTACGAACACCGGGGAGCTGTTTTTT,CASSGEISTNTGELFF
.,TRBJ1-4,once,TRBV30,TGTGCCTCGAGATCGACTAATGAAAAACTGTTTTTT,CASRSTNEKLFF
TRBD1,TRBJ1-3,few,TRBV3-1/TRBV3-2,TGTGCCAGCAGCCCAGGGGGTTTTGGAAACACCATATATTTT,CASSPGGFGNTIYF
.,TRBJ2-4,.,TRBV24-1,TGTGCCACCAGTGAAAGGGGGGGGGCCAAAAACATTCAGTACTTC,CATSERGGAKNIQYF
TRBD1,TRBJ1-5,.,TRBV7-2,TGTGCCAGCAGCCCAACAGGGGGCGTCTCCGGGCCCCAGCATTTT,CASSPTGGVSGPQHF